Reported below is one TCR beta chain. This sample was taken from a study of patients and donors after allogeneic stem cell transplantation. Trimming stripped 3 bases from V and 2 bases from J, with 14 bases between. The CDR3 sequence is 15 residues long. Germline loops: CDR1 SNHLY, CDR2 FYNNEI. TCRdb called the RT-PCR reads again in MiXCR, with one record for every CDR3 protein. Of about 960,000 distinct CDR3 sequences in the sample, more than 15% were seen once. V gene TRBV2 combines with J gene TRBJ2-7, with a possible D match to TRBD2 (5 bases). The receptor's source is a human donor who was either an allogeneic HSCT recipient or a stem cell or donor lymphocyte infusion donor (not recorded which). It is not recorded whose cells these are; they may come from a transplant donor. Material for sequencing was blood, either unsorted or a sorted T cell fraction (not recorded which). In nucleotides, the CDR3 is TGTGCCAGCAGTGAGCGGCTAGCAGATACCTACGAGCAGTACTTC. It encodes CASSERLADTYEQYF. Full variable domain (remainder filled in from reference TRBV2 and TRBJ2-7): EPEVTQTPSHQVTQMGQEVILRCVPISNHLYFYWYRQILGQKVEFLVSFYNNEISEKSEIFDDQFSVERPDGSNFTLKIRSTKLEDSAMYFCASSERLADTYEQYFGPGTRLTVT.